The 15 T cell receptor beta chains below all came from one sample that was sequenced in a study of blood T cell repertoires in COVID-19. Sequencing used immunoSEQ multiplex PCR; TCRdb keeps in-frame clones, though not all of them. The sample yields some 170,000 clones, more than 75% seen once. The material sequenced was peripheral blood. These receptors were obtained from a woman between 65 and 79 years old with acute or convalescent COVID-19.

The V gene is TRBV28, the J gene TRBJ1-2; D might be TRBD1 (6 bases). CDR1 and CDR2 from the germline V gene are MDHEN and SYDVKM. This CDR3 region has 13 residues. V lost 4 bases and J lost 4, with 10 bases in between. CDR3 residues: CASSSRGTYGYTF. The CDR3 nucleotides are TGTGCCAGCAGTTCCAGGGGAACCTATGGCTACACCTTC.

The CDR3 sequence is CASRLKPTGAQPQHF. In DNA form, the CDR3 reads TGTGCCAGCAGGCTCAAACCGACAGGGGCGCAGCCCCAGCATTTT. The chain couples TRBV11-2 to TRBJ1-5; TRBD1 agrees at 8 bases. From germline, CDR1 is SGHAT and CDR2 FQNNGV. V shed 6 bases, J shed 7 bases, and the junction held 11 bases outside the gene matches. The CDR3 extends over 15 amino acids.

The V gene is TRBV29-1, the J gene TRBJ2-2, with TRBD1 as a possible D gene (5 bases). Trimming left V 5 bases short and J 0 bases short, with 7 bases between. The CDR3 is made up of 13 amino acids. Germline V gene data show CDR1 as SQVTM and CDR2 as ANQGSEA. CDR3: CSVRQSNTGELFF. In DNA form, the CDR3 reads TGCAGCGTTCGACAGTCGAACACCGGGGAGCTGTTTTTT.

This chain links TRBV6-2 or TRBV6-3 with TRBJ1-2, with 9 bases that match TRBD1. Losses at the gene ends were 1 base for V and 6 bases for J; bases not matched to a gene: 9. Germline values: CDR1 MNHEY, CDR2 SVGEGT. The CDR3 consists of 16 residues. CDR3 loop: CASSYLNRGQYDGYTF. The CDR3 DNA reads TGTGCCAGCAGTTACTTGAACAGGGGGCAGTATGATGGCTACACCTTC.

By share of the sample, this clone is medium-sized. The genes are TRBV7-9 and TRBJ2-1; TRBD2 matches 8 bases. CDR3 size: 16 residues. The V segment lost 7 bases and the J segment 0 bases; nucleotides outside the gene matches: 8. CDR1 is SEHNR, CDR2 FQNEAQ, per germline (reference sequence). CDR3 loop: CASTDTSGSSYNEQFF. In DNA form, the CDR3 reads TGTGCCAGCACCGATACGAGCGGGAGCTCCTACAATGAGCAGTTCTTC.

The V gene is TRBV7-2, the J gene TRBJ2-7; TRBD2 matches at 7 bases. The CDR3 totals 15 residues. After removal of 5 bases from V and 0 bases from J, the junction contained 7 bases not matched to a gene. Germline V lookup: CDR1 SGHTA, CDR2 FQGNSA. CDR3 sequence reads: CASSPRTGGSYEQYF. Here the CDR3 DNA reads TGTGCCAGCAGCCCTCGGACGGGAGGCTCCTACGAGCAGTACTTC.

The rearrangement joins TRBV6-5 to TRBJ1-2; D gene ambiguous. The CDR3 is 13 residues long. Germline V CDR1 and CDR2: MNHEY, SVGAGI. V was shortened by 6 bases and J by 6 bases, with 14 bases between the two germline ends. DNA for the CDR3: TGTGCCAGCAGATCCGGCAGCCTAGATGGCTACACCTTC. It specifies CASRSGSLDGYTF.

The rearrangement joins TRBV20-1 to TRBJ1-6; 7 positions agree with TRBD1. This CDR3 comprises 17 residues. Unmatched junction bases numbered 16, after V lost 6 bases and J lost 5 bases. In germline, CDR1 is DFQATT, CDR2 SNEGSKA (reference sequence). The CDR3: CSASETRGTAHNSPLHF. CDR3 nucleotide sequence: TGCAGTGCAAGTGAGACCCGTGGGACAGCACATAATTCACCCCTCCACTTT.

The V gene is TRBV15, the J gene TRBJ2-1, with D hard to call. CDR1 LNHNV and CDR2 YYDKDF come from the germline V gene (reference sequence). The germline V and J ends were trimmed by 0 bases and 1 base, with 4 bases remaining between them. The CDR3 covers 14 residues. CDR3 loop: CATSRDRSYNEQFF. The CDR3 DNA reads as TGTGCCACCAGCAGAGATCGTTCCTACAATGAGCAGTTCTTC.

V is TRBV9 and J is TRBJ2-1; no clear D. The CDR3 is 12 residues long. CDR1 is SGDLS and CDR2 is YYNGEE in the germline V gene. The ends were cut back, 0 bases at V and 5 bases at J, with 3 bases in the middle. CDR3 sequence (DNA): TGTGCCAGCAGCGTAGTTAACAATGAGCAGTTCTTC. Amino acids: CASSVVNNEQFF.

V gene TRBV4-1 combines with J gene TRBJ2-5; TRBD1 agrees at 7 bases. The V and J ends lost 1 base and 6 bases, in that order; junction bases with no gene match: 5. From germline, CDR1 is MGHRA and CDR2 YSYEKL. The CDR3 runs 14 residues. The CDR3 coding sequence is TGCGCCAGCAGCCAAGGAGGGGGCGAGAAGACCCAGTACTTC. Translation gives CASSQGGGEKTQYF.

The genes are TRBV25-1 and TRBJ2-2; 7 nucleotides align to TRBD1. V was clipped by 4 bases and J by 1 base; unmatched bases: 9. CDR3 size: 17 residues. Germline assignment: CDR1 MGHDK and CDR2 SYGVNS. This CDR3 is CASSAMPGQRNTGELFF. CDR3 in DNA: TGTGCCAGCAGTGCCATGCCGGGACAGAGGAACACCGGGGAGCTGTTTTTT.

V and J are TRBV4-3 and TRBJ2-7, with D possibly TRBD1 on 6 matching bases. The germline V gene encodes CDR1 LGHNA and CDR2 YSLEER. Trimming removed 0 bases from V and 0 bases from J, with 18 bases in between. The CDR3 sequence is 18 residues long. The CDR3 bases are TGCGCCAGCAGCCAAGAACAGGCGGACAGCTGTCACTCCTACGAGCAGTACTTC. Amino acids: CASSQEQADSCHSYEQYF.

The genes are TRBV2 and TRBJ1-5, with 9 bases identical to TRBD1. The CDR3 runs to 15 residues. The ends lost 6 bases at V and 2 bases at J; junction bases unmatched: 5. Germline lookup yields CDR1 SNHLY and CDR2 FYNNEI. The CDR3 DNA reads TGTGCCAGCAGCCCCCGGACAGGGGGCAATCAGCCCCAGCATTTT. Its protein is CASSPRTGGNQPQHF. Full variable domain (outside the CDR3, taken from reference TRBV2 and TRBJ1-5): EPEVTQTPSHQVTQMGQEVILRCVPISNHLYFYWYRQILGQKVEFLVSFYNNEISEKSEIFDDQFSVERPDGSNFTLKIRSTKLEDSAMYFCASSPRTGGNQPQHFGDGTRLSIL.

The chain carries TRBV7-8 and TRBJ2-2, with 10 bases lining up with TRBD1. The junction had 5 bases not matched to a gene; V was cut back by 5 bases and J by 5 bases. The length of the CDR3 is 15 residues. Germline V CDR1 and CDR2: SGHVS, FQNEAQ. Here the CDR3 reads CASSRDRGLTGELFF. The CDR3, as DNA: TGTGCCAGCAGCCGAGACAGGGGGCTTACCGGGGAGCTGTTTTTT.